Each of the 26 T cell receptor beta chains below was sequenced from the same sample in a study of spatial heterogeneity in lung cancer. Study observations and caveats: Higher tumor mutation counts went along with higher counts of expanded intratumoral alpha and beta TCRs.

Each CDR3 protein is one row after TCRdb ran MiXCR on the 5' RACE reads. Of roughly 19,000 distinct CDR3 sequences listed, 5% to 7% are singletons. Time point indicated: sample taken at primary tumor resection. Their recognized antigens are unknown. The sequencing here drew on lung tumor tissue, taken at surgery. The receptors were sampled from a female donor with early-stage non-small cell lung cancer.

This clonotype was recorded many times. This sequence joins TRBV12-3 or TRBV12-4 and TRBJ1-1; TRBD1 agrees at 10 bases. Germline trimming cut 5 bases from V and 1 base from J; bases unmatched to any gene: 4. CDR3 length: 15 residues. The CDR3 loop reads CASSPRTGGNTEAFF. The DNA for the CDR3 is TGTGCCAGCAGTCCTAGGACAGGGGGGAACACTGAAGCTTTCTTT.

This clonotype was picked up many times. The genes are TRBV19 and TRBJ2-1; tentatively, D is TRBD1 or TRBD2 (5 bases each). The germline gives CDR1 LNHDA, CDR2 SQIVND (reference sequence). Trimming removed 5 bases from V and 2 bases from J, with 13 bases in between. This CDR3 comprises 15 residues. In DNA, the CDR3 is TGTGCCAGTAGTGACGGGGAAGGGGCCTACAATGAGCAGTTCTTC. Amino acids: CASSDGEGAYNEQFF. Filled out from reference TRBV19 and TRBJ2-1, the complete variable domain reads DGGITQSPKYLFRKEGQNVTLSCEQNLNHDAMYWYRQDPGQGLRLIYYSQIVNDFQKGDIAEGYSVSREKKESFPLTVTSAQKNPTAFYLCASSDGEGAYNEQFFGPGTRLTVL.

This clonotype was seen repeatedly, ten times or more. The V gene is TRBV2, the J gene TRBJ2-7; perhaps TRBD1 as D (6 bases). Germline V lookup: CDR1 SNHLY, CDR2 FYNNEI. CDR3 size: 13 residues. V was trimmed by 6 bases and J by 3 bases, leaving 12 bases between them. The CDR3 DNA follows: TGTGCCAGCAGCCAGGGGATGGGCTACGAGCAGTACTTC. It yields the protein CASSQGMGYEQYF.

This clonotype has a count of ten or more. This chain connects TRBV20-1 to TRBJ2-1; 9 bases fit TRBD2. CDR3 length equals 16 residues. With V trimmed by 0 bases and J by 5 bases, 8 bases remained unmatched. CDR1 and CDR2 from the germline V gene are DFQATT and SNEGSKA (reference sequence). The CDR3 loop is CSARDPRAGGDNEQFF. CDR3 DNA: TGCAGTGCTAGAGATCCTCGGGCGGGAGGGGACAATGAGCAGTTCTTC.

The DNA for the CDR3 is TGCAGTGCTAGAGATTGGGGAAGCGTCGAGAAACAAGAGACCCAGTACTTC. Its protein is CSARDWGSVEKQETQYF. The chain employs TRBV20-1 and TRBJ2-5; D is uncertain. The CDR3 sequence is 17 residues long. With 0 bases removed from V and 2 bases from J, the gap between germline ends came to 19 bases. Germline loops: CDR1 DFQATT, CDR2 SNEGSKA (reference sequence).

The table lists this clonotype with many counts. The chain joins TRBV10-3 to TRBJ1-6, with 7 bases identical to TRBD1. This CDR3 spans 15 amino acids. V lost 6 bases to trimming and J lost 6 bases; unmatched junction nucleotides: 8. Per the germline V gene, CDR1 is ENHRY and CDR2 is SYGVKD. The CDR3 nucleotides read TGTGCCATCAGACCTTCGACAGGGCCTAATTCACCCCTCCACTTT. Translated, it gives CAIRPSTGPNSPLHF.

This clonotype was seen ten or more times. The V and J genes are TRBV7-9 and TRBJ2-5; 7 bases fit TRBD2. Looked up from germline, CDR1 is SEHNR and CDR2 is FQNEAQ (reference sequence). CDR3 length: 14 residues. J lost 2 bases, V lost 4 bases, and 4 bases had no gene match. Here the CDR3 DNA reads TGTGCCAGCAGCTGGGGGGGACCACAAGAGACCCAGTACTTC. The encoded protein is CASSWGGPQETQYF.

This clonotype was seen many times. This chain links TRBV7-6 with TRBJ2-1; TRBD2 agrees at 8 bases. Per the germline V gene, CDR1 is SGHVS and CDR2 is FNYEAQ. V trimming: 5 bases; J trimming: 9 bases; junction bases outside the gene matches: 15. The CDR3 sequence is 16 residues long. The DNA of the CDR3 is TGTGCCAGCAGCCCCGGAGGAGCGGGAGACAAGGGTGAGCAGTTCTTC. Protein product: CASSPGGAGDKGEQFF.

This clonotype was seen repeatedly, ten times or more. The rearrangement joins TRBV7-9 to TRBJ2-1, with D tentatively TRBD2 (6 bases). Trimming shortened V by 5 bases and J by 8 bases, and 16 bases separated the two germline ends. The CDR3 sequence is 14 residues long. Germline V gene data show CDR1 as SEHNR and CDR2 as FQNEAQ (reference sequence). The CDR3, as DNA: TGTGCCAGCAGCCTAGGCGGCGGGGAGGATGAGCAGTTCTTC. Translated, it gives CASSLGGGEDEQFF.

The table lists this clonotype with many counts. V usage is TRBV10-3 and J usage is TRBJ2-2; D remains unclear. This CDR3 has 13 residues. CDR1 ENHRY and CDR2 SYGVKD come from the germline V gene. V was pared by 2 bases and J by 7 bases, with 8 bases between. The CDR3 DNA reads as TGTGCCATCAGTGAGGAGAACCACGGGGAGCTGTTTTTT. This gives the protein CAISEENHGELFF.

About this clonotype itself: A much more abundant neighbour one base away suggests this may be a read error. This rearrangement joins TRBV6-5 to TRBJ2-6; 11 nucleotides match TRBD1. The CDR3 loop spans 16 amino acids. Looked up from germline, CDR1 is MNHEY and CDR2 is SVGAGI. V gave up 5 bases and J gave up 2 bases; unmatched junction bases: 2. In DNA form, the CDR3 reads TGTGCCAGCAGTCTGGACAGGGGGCCTGGGGCCAACGTCCTGACTTTC. Translation: CASSLDRGPGANVLTF.

This clonotype was seen many times. The chain is built from TRBV29-1 and TRBJ1-1, with D tentatively TRBD1 (6 bases). Germline CDR1 is SQVTM and CDR2 is ANQGSEA. The CDR3 loop spans 10 amino acids. V was pared by 6 bases and J by 8 bases, with 10 bases between. The chain's CDR3 is CSVQGLEAFF. The DNA for the CDR3 is TGCAGCGTACAGGGACTAGAAGCTTTCTTT.

This clonotype was observed many times. The V gene is TRBV6-1, the J gene TRBJ2-6; D gene ambiguous. The CDR3 is 15 amino acids. Germline V gives CDR1 MNHNS, CDR2 SASEGT. The ends were cut back, 3 bases at V and 1 base at J, with 7 bases in the middle. The CDR3 region has the DNA TGTGCCAGCAGTGATCCCTGGTCTGGGGCCAACGTCCTGACTTTC. It yields the protein CASSDPWSGANVLTF.

This clonotype showed up many times. The chain couples TRBV6-5 to TRBJ1-2, with TRBD1 identical over 10 bases. Unmatched junction bases numbered 7, after V lost 0 bases and J lost 3 bases. This CDR3 has 17 residues. Germline loops: CDR1 MNHEY, CDR2 SVGAGI. CDR3 sequence (DNA): TGTGCCAGCAGTTACTCATCCGGGACAGGGGTTGACTATGGCTACACCTTC. This gives the protein CASSYSSGTGVDYGYTF.

This clonotype has a count of ten or more. This sequence joins TRBV5-1 and TRBJ2-1; no firm D call. V was cut by 5 bases and J by 0 bases, with 9 bases left in between. The CDR3 is made up of 14 amino acids. CDR1 and CDR2 (germline): SGHRS, YFSETQ. CDR3 residues: CASRGQSSYNEQFF. CDR3 nucleotide sequence: TGCGCCAGCAGAGGGCAAAGCTCCTACAATGAGCAGTTCTTC.

This clonotype was observed many times. The chain uses TRBV29-1 and TRBJ2-3; TRBD1 is a possible D gene (6 bases). CDR1 is SQVTM and CDR2 is ANQGSEA in the germline V gene. V shed 7 bases and J shed 2 bases, with 16 bases lying between them. This CDR3 region has 14 residues. CDR3: CSAPPQGNTDTQYF. CDR3 bases: TGCAGCGCTCCCCCACAGGGAAACACAGATACGCAGTATTTT.

This clonotype was seen at least ten times. The chain joins TRBV5-1 to TRBJ1-1, with D hard to call. Deletions cut 5 bases from V and 1 base from J, with 12 bases between. Per the germline V gene, CDR1 is SGHRS and CDR2 is YFSETQ. The CDR3 totals 14 residues. In nucleotides, the CDR3 is TGCGCCAGCAGAACCTCAGGATCGAACACTGAAGCTTTCTTT. Translating it yields CASRTSGSNTEAFF. Using reference TRBV5-1 and TRBJ1-1 for the parts outside the CDR3, the full variable domain is KAGVTQTPRYLIKTRGQQVTLSCSPISGHRSVSWYQQTPGQGLQFLFEYFSETQRNKGNFPGRFSGRQFSNSRSEMNVSTLELGDSALYLCASRTSGSNTEAFFGQGTRLTVV.

In this sample, this clonotype turned up many times. The chain employs TRBV4-1 and TRBJ2-1, with D uncertain. The CDR3 is 14 amino acids. V was clipped by 1 base and J by 7 bases, with 11 bases between them. Per germline, CDR1 MGHRA and CDR2 YSYEKL. The CDR3 DNA sequence: TGCGCCAGCAGCCAAGTTGGGTCGCCGAATGAGCAGTTCTTC. Encoded protein: CASSQVGSPNEQFF.

The chain employs TRBV2 and TRBJ2-1, with 8 bases aligning to TRBD1. V lost 8 bases, J lost 9 bases, and 12 bases stayed unmatched. Per the germline V gene, CDR1 is SNHLY and CDR2 is FYNNEI. This CDR3 spans 14 amino acids. CDR3: CASSVAGGVSEQFF. The DNA for the CDR3 is TGTGCCAGCTCTGTCGCAGGGGGCGTCTCTGAGCAGTTCTTC.

The gene calls are TRBV30 and TRBJ1-1; D remains ambiguous. V dropped 3 bases and J dropped 1 base, with 12 bases sitting between them. The CDR3 totals 14 residues. The germline V gene has CDR1 GTSNPN and CDR2 SVGIG (reference sequence). The CDR3 DNA reads as TGTGCCTGGAGCCGGGGAGGGCCGAACACTGAAGCTTTCTTT. Amino acid sequence: CAWSRGGPNTEAFF. Full variable domain (rest looked up from reference TRBV30 and TRBJ1-1): SQTIHQWPATLVQPVGSPLSLECTVEGTSNPNLYWYRQAAGRGLQLLFYSVGIGQISSEVPQNLSASRPQDRQFILSSKKLLLSDSGFYLCAWSRGGPNTEAFFGQGTRLTVV.

This clonotype was seen ten or more times. This sequence joins TRBV7-9 and TRBJ1-1; 7 nucleotides line up with TRBD1. The junction had 6 bases not matched to a gene; V was cut back by 3 bases and J by 5 bases. The germline V gene has CDR1 SEHNR and CDR2 FQNEAQ (reference sequence). The CDR3 sequence is 14 residues long. This CDR3 is CASSFQGEGTEAFF. The CDR3 region has the DNA TGTGCCAGCAGCTTCCAGGGGGAGGGTACTGAAGCTTTCTTT.

This clonotype was recorded at least ten times. This sequence joins TRBV30 and TRBJ1-2; D is possibly TRBD1 (5 bases). The V end was cut by 7 bases, the J end by 8 bases, with 11 bases between. Germline CDR1 and CDR2: GTSNPN and SVGIG (reference sequence). This CDR3 contains 10 residues. Here the CDR3 reads CASLGEGYTF. The CDR3 region has the DNA TGTGCCTCGCTAGGGGAAGGCTACACCTTC. The full variable domain, with the rest looked up from reference TRBV30 and TRBJ1-2, is SQTIHQWPATLVQPVGSPLSLECTVEGTSNPNLYWYRQAAGRGLQLLFYSVGIGQISSEVPQNLSASRPQDRQFILSSKKLLLSDSGFYLCASLGEGYTFGSGTRLTVV.

Judged by abundance, this clonotype is medium-sized. The chain joins TRBV12-3 or TRBV12-4 to TRBJ2-7; D call uncertain. The CDR3 spans 11 residues. The ends were cut back, 6 bases at V and 1 base at J, with 4 bases in the middle. The CDR3 loop is CASRGSYEQYF. CDR3 DNA: TGTGCCAGCAGGGGGTCCTACGAGCAGTACTTC.

This clonotype was counted many times. The J gene is TRBJ2-5, the V gene TRBV19; 9 bases are shared with TRBD2. Per the germline V gene, CDR1 is LNHDA and CDR2 is SQIVND (reference sequence). The trim removed 3 bases at V and 5 bases at J, leaving 7 bases unmatched. This CDR3 has 15 residues. CDR3: CASSISASGKETQYF. Here the CDR3 DNA reads TGTGCCAGTAGTATTTCGGCTAGCGGGAAGGAGACCCAGTACTTC. Looking up the rest from reference TRBV19 and TRBJ2-5 gives the full variable domain: DGGITQSPKYLFRKEGQNVTLSCEQNLNHDAMYWYRQDPGQGLRLIYYSQIVNDFQKGDIAEGYSVSREKKESFPLTVTSAQKNPTAFYLCASSISASGKETQYFGPGTRLLVL.

This clonotype showed up many times. This sequence joins TRBV2 and TRBJ1-5, with 7 bases identical to TRBD1. Germline V gives CDR1 SNHLY, CDR2 FYNNEI. Trimming cost V 6 bases and J 1 base; bases outside gene matches: 9. This CDR3 comprises 16 residues. CDR3 sequence: CASRFSDRASNQPQHF. As DNA, the CDR3 is TGTGCCAGCAGGTTCTCCGACAGGGCAAGCAATCAGCCCCAGCATTTT.

This clonotype was seen many times. The chain has TRBV12-3 or TRBV12-4 and TRBJ2-7; TRBD1 agrees at 10 bases. The length of the CDR3 is 15 residues. Trimming at V came to 1 base and at J to 0 bases, leaving 0 bases not matched to a gene. This chain's CDR3 is CASSLGTGGSYEQYF. The CDR3 DNA is TGTGCCAGCAGTTTAGGGACAGGGGGCTCCTACGAGCAGTACTTC.